The clone carrying this T cell receptor (beta chain) was observed many times. Its matching antigen is unknown. The data stem from a study of metastatic and nonmetastatic thyroid tumors. In the study overall: The comparison covered peripheral blood and tumor or nodule tissue in malignant and benign thyroid patients.

The study's findings and limits: Benign nodules were reported to have significantly lower TCR beta diversity than malignant thyroid tumors, in blood and tumor.

CDR1 and CDR2 from the germline V gene are MNHNS and SASEGT. Trimming stripped 7 bases from V and 0 bases from J, with 15 bases between. This CDR3 comprises 15 residues. Every patient was untreated before thyroid surgery. In the study's own analysis: The authors used CDR3 differences across clinicopathological groups to build a distant-metastasis classifier for papillary thyroid cancer. TCRdb called clones again from the PCR reads with MiXCR. What appears here as the V and J calls and clone size reflects TCRdb's work, not the paper's. The sample contains about 59,000 clones, 15% to 20% of which appear only once.

The TCR originated in a male donor with papillary thyroid cancer or a benign thyroid nodule (not recorded which). Some clones in this sample may be carry-over from other donors' samples. The material sequenced was blood. J is TRBJ1-1 and V is TRBV6-1, with D perhaps matching TRBD1 (5 bases). For the CDR3, the DNA is TGTGCCAGCATGACGGAGGGGTCGGTGAACACTGAAGCTTTCTTT. Its translation: CASMTEGSVNTEAFF.